The clone carrying this T cell receptor (beta chain) occurred once. This same CDR3 is encoded by further DNA sequences in the sample. Assay used: immunoSEQ multiplex PCR; TCRdb lists only in-frame clones, some missing. The profile covers about 120,000 clones, with 80% to 85% appearing a single time and 0.7% to 0.85% taken by the ten largest. Trimming cost V 3 bases and J 3 bases; bases outside gene matches: 2. In germline, CDR1 is SEHNR, CDR2 FQNEAQ (reference sequence). The CDR3 runs to 15 residues. The entry originates in a study of blood T cell repertoires in COVID-19. The chain employs TRBV7-9 and TRBJ1-5, with TRBD1 matching 10 bases. The sample comprised peripheral blood. This receptor was taken from a woman aged 70 to 79 with acute or convalescent COVID-19. The CDR3 DNA reads as TGTGCCAGCAGCTTTGGGACAGGGGTCAATCAGCCCCAGCATTTT. It specifies CASSFGTGVNQPQHF. The whole variable domain, filled in from reference TRBV7-9 and TRBJ1-5, reads DTGVSQNPRHKITKRGQNVTFRCDPISEHNRLYWYRQTLGQGPEFLTYFQNEAQLEKSRLLSDRFSAERPKGSFSTLEIQRTEQGDSAMYLCASSFGTGVNQPQHFGDGTRLSIL.